The 2 T cell receptor beta chains presented below share a single source sample, sequenced in a study of follicular helper T cells after annual influenza vaccination. Time point described: 2014-2015 season, pre-vaccination. The table came from immunoSEQ multiplex PCR; TCRdb's copy has only in-frame clones and leaves some out. The table records over 12,000 clones, roughly 86% of them present only once. The input for sequencing was CXCR5- memory CD4+ T cells sorted from blood, taken on the day of influenza vaccination. These receptors were collected from an adult who received the influenza vaccine.

This chain uses TRBV7-2 with TRBJ2-1, with 7 bases that match TRBD1. CDR3 length: 12 residues. V gave up 5 bases and J gave up 7 bases; unmatched junction bases: 2. Germline-derived CDR1 and CDR2 are SGHTA and FQGNSA. CDR3: CASSTRGNEQFF. CDR3 in DNA: TGTGCCAGCAGCACCAGGGGGAATGAGCAGTTCTTC.

The chain uses TRBV15 and TRBJ2-7; no reliable D call. This CDR3 spans 13 amino acids. The germline CDR1 and CDR2 sequences are LNHNV and YYDKDF (reference sequence). V gave up 0 bases and J gave up 7 bases, with 10 bases separating them. CDR3 in DNA: TGTGCCACCAGCAGAGACCCTGTTAGTGAGCAGTACTTC. Translating gives CATSRDPVSEQYF.